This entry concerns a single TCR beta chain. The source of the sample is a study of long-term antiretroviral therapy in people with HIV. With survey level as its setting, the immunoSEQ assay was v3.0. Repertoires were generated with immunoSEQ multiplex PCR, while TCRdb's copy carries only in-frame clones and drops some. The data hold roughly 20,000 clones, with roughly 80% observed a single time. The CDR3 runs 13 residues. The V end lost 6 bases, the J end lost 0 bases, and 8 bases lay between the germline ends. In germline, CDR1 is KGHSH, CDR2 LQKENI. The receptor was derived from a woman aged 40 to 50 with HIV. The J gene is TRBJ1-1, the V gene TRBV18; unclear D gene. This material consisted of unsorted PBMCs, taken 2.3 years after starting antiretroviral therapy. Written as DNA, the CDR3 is TGTGCCAGCTCCCCAGATATGAACACTGAAGCTTTCTTT. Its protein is CASSPDMNTEAFF.